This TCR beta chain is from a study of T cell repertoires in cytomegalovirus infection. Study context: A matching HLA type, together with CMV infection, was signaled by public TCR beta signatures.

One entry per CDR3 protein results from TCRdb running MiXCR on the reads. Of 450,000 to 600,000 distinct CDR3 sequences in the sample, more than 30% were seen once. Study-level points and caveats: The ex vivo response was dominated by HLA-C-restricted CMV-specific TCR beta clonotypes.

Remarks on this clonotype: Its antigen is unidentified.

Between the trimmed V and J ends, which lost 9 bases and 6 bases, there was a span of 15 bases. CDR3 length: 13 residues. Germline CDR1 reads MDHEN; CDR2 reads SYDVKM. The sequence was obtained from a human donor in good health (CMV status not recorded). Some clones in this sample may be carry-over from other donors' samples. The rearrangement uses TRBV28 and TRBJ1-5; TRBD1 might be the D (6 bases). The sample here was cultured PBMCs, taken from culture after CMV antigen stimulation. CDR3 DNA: TGTGCCAGTGGGGGGGCAGGGCCTCAGCCCCAGCATTTT. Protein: CASGGAGPQPQHF.